This paragraph reports one T cell receptor beta chain. The data were obtained in a study of blood T cell repertoires in COVID-19. CDR1 and CDR2 from the germline V gene are MNHEY and SVGEGT. J lost 5 bases, V lost 8 bases, and 8 bases had no gene match. The CDR3 has 14 residues. The method was immunoSEQ multiplex PCR; TCRdb's version includes in-frame clones alone and lacks a portion of them. This sample has 250,000 or so clones, with nearly 90% found just once. Source material: peripheral blood. The J gene is TRBJ2-1, the V gene TRBV6-2 or TRBV6-3, with 8 bases identical to TRBD1. This receptor was identified in a woman aged 25 to 45 with acute or convalescent COVID-19. This CDR3 is CASCLWTGNNEQFF. DNA for the CDR3: TGTGCCAGCTGTTTGTGGACAGGGAACAATGAGCAGTTCTTC.